In this sample, the clone carrying this T cell receptor beta chain turned up a few times. The antigen is unknown. TCRdb itself ran the RT-PCR reads through MiXCR, one entry per CDR3 protein. The sample includes about 580,000 distinct CDR3 sequences, approximately 14% of them seen just once. This sample is drawn from a study of response to subunit inactivated influenza vaccine. V gave up 4 bases and J gave up 5 bases, with 14 bases separating them. Germline CDR1 and CDR2: MGHRA and YSYEKL. CDR3 length: 14 amino acids. Notes on the study in general: After each seasonal influenza vaccination, few new T cells are recruited, the authors suggested.

This rearrangement joins TRBV4-1 to TRBJ2-5, with D possibly called TRBD1 or TRBD2 (5 bases each). This material consisted of PBMCs from blood, taken 11 to 12 days after vaccination. This sequence originates from a man aged 50 to 60 who received an inactivated influenza vaccine. CDR3 sequence reads: CASSRGTIRETQYF. CDR3 coding DNA: TGCGCCAGCAGCCGTGGGACCATCCGGGAGACCCAGTACTTC.